Given below is one T cell receptor beta chain in context. This entry is derived from a study of blood T cell repertoires in COVID-19. Adults between about 18 and 89 years of age took part from under 30 US areas. TCRdb's copy holds only in-frame clones and misses some; the assay was immunoSEQ multiplex PCR. The sample holds around 200,000 clones, about 90% seen once. Material: PBMCs or T cells enriched from blood (not recorded which). The clonotype was recovered from a man between 25 and 39 years old who had recovered from COVID-19.

The chain's CDR3 is CASSEVGGSNQPQHF. CDR3 nucleotides: TGCGCCAGCAGTGAGGTGGGGGGGAGCAATCAGCCCCAGCATTTT. The J gene is TRBJ1-5, the V gene TRBV10-1, with TRBD1 as a possible D gene (5 bases). This CDR3 has 15 residues. The germline gives CDR1 WNHNN, CDR2 SYGVQD (reference sequence). Between the trimmed V and J ends, which lost 2 bases and 1 base, there was a span of 9 bases.